This entry describes one TCR beta chain. Its antigen is undetermined. TCRdb's copy holds only in-frame clones and misses some; the assay was immunoSEQ multiplex PCR. The sample carries about 9,900 clones, 65% to 85% recorded once. Losses at the gene ends were 2 bases for V and 8 bases for J; bases not matched to a gene: 11. The CDR3 is made up of 16 amino acids. Germline CDR1 MNHNY, CDR2 SVGAGI (reference sequence). The sample's time point: 2013-2014 season, 7 days after vaccination. The source of the sample is a study of follicular helper T cells after annual influenza vaccination. Overall study: After each seasonal flu vaccination, blood came on days 0, 7 and 28.

Study-wide points: ICOS+CD38+ cTfh clonality tracked population frequency, and its change tracked circulating plasmablast change. Day 7 ICOS+CD38+ clones later appeared mostly in ICOS-CD38- cTfh.

The source is an adult who received the influenza vaccine. The V and J genes are TRBV6-6 and TRBJ2-7; 11 bases map to TRBD1. Sequencing was performed on CXCR5- memory CD4+ T cells sorted from blood, taken 7 days after influenza vaccination. The CDR3 protein is CASSYRTGTGGSQQYF. DNA of the CDR3: TGTGCCAGCAGTTACCGGACCGGGACAGGGGGATCCCAGCAGTACTTC.